This section outlines one TCR beta chain sequence together with its context. Germline lookup yields CDR1 SEHNR and CDR2 FQNEAQ (reference sequence). The ends lost 11 bases at V and 8 bases at J; junction bases unmatched: 16. The CDR3 consists of 14 residues. Enrolled through a virtual design, the participants were between about 18 and 100 years of age and came from under 25 US areas. The study assigned cohorts using participant-reported clinical history. Original processing methods: By means of reference gene primer amplification, nucleated cell counts were estimated. Sequencing used immunoSEQ multiplex PCR; TCRdb keeps in-frame clones, though not all of them. V and J calls and clone size are as listed in that table; D and trimming were resolved from the DNA. This sample has 350,000 or so clones, with more than 75% found just once. This sample was included in a study of blood T cell repertoires in COVID-19. Across the whole study: From T cells, B-cell-depleted T cells, or PBMCs came the material, which was cDNA or gDNA.

The gene calls are TRBV7-9 and TRBJ1-2, with 8 bases fitting TRBD1. This TCR was sampled from a woman in her twenties or thirties who had recovered from COVID-19. Sequenced material: PBMCs or T cells enriched from blood (not recorded which). Here the CDR3 reads CASQSETGVFGYTF. The CDR3 DNA reads TGTGCCTCACAGTCGGAGACAGGGGTATTCGGCTACACCTTC.